Below, 18 T cell receptor beta chains from the same sample are listed, as sequenced in a study of OX40 agonist ivuxolimab in advanced cancers. Only in-frame clones appear in the TCRdb table, and some are missing; sequencing was by immunoSEQ multiplex PCR. The sample has around 63,000 clones, roughly 87% seen once; the top ten hold more than 5.5%. This material consisted of CD4+ or CD8+ T cells sorted from blood, taken in a trial of the OX40 agonist ivuxolimab. The receptors stem from an adult with an advanced solid tumor such as melanoma, head and neck, liver or kidney cancer.

The V and J genes are TRBV5-6 and TRBJ2-3; 11 bases are a match to TRBD2. There are 17 residues in the CDR3. Germline V lookup: CDR1 SGHDT, CDR2 YYEEEE. The V segment lost 0 bases and the J segment 2 bases; nucleotides outside the gene matches: 5. This chain's CDR3 is CASSLELAGGLTDTQYF. The DNA of the CDR3 is TGTGCCAGCAGCTTGGAGCTAGCGGGAGGACTCACAGATACGCAGTATTTT.

The V call is TRBV9, the J call TRBJ2-3, with D perhaps matching TRBD2 (6 bases). Germline V gives CDR1 SGDLS, CDR2 YYNGEE. Trimming removed 2 bases at V and 5 bases at J, with 12 bases between. There are 14 residues in the CDR3. CDR3 nucleotides: TGTGCCAGCAGCGTGTCGACTAGTGGAGATACGCAGTATTTT. Amino acids: CASSVSTSGDTQYF.

This clone was detected a few times. This sequence joins TRBV30 and TRBJ1-2, with 10 bases that match TRBD1. The germline gives CDR1 GTSNPN, CDR2 SVGIG (reference sequence). The CDR3 runs 14 residues. The ends lost 3 bases at V and 5 bases at J; junction bases unmatched: 6. CDR3: CAWRGQGTKYGYTF. The CDR3 nucleotides are TGTGCCTGGAGGGGACAGGGGACAAAGTATGGCTACACCTTC.

The chain has TRBV11-2 and TRBJ2-7; D might be TRBD1 or TRBD2, each matching 5 bases. The CDR3 contains 14 residues. V was shortened by 3 bases and J by 7 bases, with 16 bases between the two germline ends. Germline assignment: CDR1 SGHAT and CDR2 FQNNGV. CDR3 coding DNA: TGTGCCAGCAGCTTTCACAGGATAGGCGGGGAGCAGTACGTC. Protein sequence: CASSFHRIGGEQYV.

This clone was counted a few times. V usage is TRBV21-1 and J usage is TRBJ1-2; the D call TRBD1 from the table was never checked on the DNA. TRBV21-1 is listed as a pseudogene. The CDR3 is 14 amino acids. DNA for the CDR3: TGTGCCAGCAGCAGTGAAGGGGGCGTCTATGGCTACACCTTC. It translates to CASSSEGGVYGYTF.

CDR3 sequence (DNA): TGTGCCAGCAGACTACAAGGGCTGGGGGCCAACGTCCTGACTTTC. Protein: CASRLQGLGANVLTF. The V call is TRBV2, the J call TRBJ2-6; D remains ambiguous. This CDR3 has 15 residues. The V gene's germline CDR1 is SNHLY and CDR2 FYNNEI. The V gene lost 6 bases and the J gene lost 4 bases, with 13 bases spanning the gap.

This chain joins TRBV27 and TRBJ2-3; 8 nucleotides line up with TRBD1. CDR3 length: 15 residues. Per the germline V gene, CDR1 is MNHEY and CDR2 is SMNVEV (reference sequence). The J segment lost 2 bases and the V segment lost 4 bases, leaving 5 bases of the junction unmatched. CDR3 DNA: TGTGCCAGCAGTTCAAGACAGGGGACCACAGATACGCAGTATTTT. Translated: CASSSRQGTTDTQYF.

This clone was detected once. The chain links TRBV28 to TRBJ2-6, with D possibly TRBD2 on 6 matching bases. Germline loops: CDR1 MDHEN, CDR2 SYDVKM. V lost 5 bases and J lost 0, with 26 bases in between. This CDR3 contains 21 residues. This CDR3 is CASSHKPFRRAIHSGANVLTF. The CDR3 DNA is TGTGCCAGCAGTCACAAACCCTTCCGGAGGGCCATTCACTCTGGGGCCAACGTCCTGACTTTC.

This clone was observed a few times. Additional DNA sequences in this sample encode the identical CDR3. V is TRBV28 and J is TRBJ1-5; D is ambiguous. The CDR3 extends over 13 amino acids. Per the germline V gene, CDR1 is MDHEN and CDR2 is SYDVKM. Trimming removed 10 bases at V and 2 bases at J, with 12 bases between. For the CDR3, the DNA is TGTGCCACCCAGTGGAGGGGCAATCAGCCCCAGCATTTT. It is translated as CATQWRGNQPQHF.

The table lists this clone with a count of one. V gene TRBV28 combines with J gene TRBJ1-2; maybe TRBD1 (6 bases). CDR1 is MDHEN, CDR2 SYDVKM, per germline. This CDR3 is 13 amino acids long. V lost 6 bases and J 10 bases, leaving 18 bases between the germline ends. The DNA of the CDR3 is TGTGCCAGCAGCCAACATAACAGGGACGCCTACACCTTC. Its protein is CASSQHNRDAYTF.

The V and J genes are TRBV2 and TRBJ2-1; 9 nucleotides align to TRBD1. The junction had 8 bases not matched to a gene; V was cut back by 3 bases and J by 8 bases. CDR1 is SNHLY and CDR2 is FYNNEI in the germline V gene. CDR3 length: 15 amino acids. The CDR3 DNA reads as TGTGCCAGCAGTGACGAGACAGGGGGTTTGGATGAGCAGTTCTTC. Protein product: CASSDETGGLDEQFF.

V usage is TRBV27 and J usage is TRBJ2-7, with D tentatively TRBD2 (6 bases). The CDR3 has 16 residues. Germline CDR1 reads MNHEY; CDR2 reads SMNVEV (reference sequence). V was pared by 4 bases and J by 4 bases, with 20 bases between. CDR3 protein: CASSYSLAEIPYEQYF. As DNA, the CDR3 is TGTGCCAGCAGTTATTCGTTAGCGGAAATCCCTTACGAGCAGTACTTC.

The CDR3 nucleotides read TGTGCCAGCAGCCTTACTTCACGACAGGTCACAGATACGCAGTATTTT. Its translation is CASSLTSRQVTDTQYF. The chain is built from TRBV7-6 and TRBJ2-3, with D possibly being TRBD1 (6 bases). The CDR3 has 16 residues. Germline V CDR1 and CDR2: SGHVS, FNYEAQ. V was trimmed by 5 bases and J by 2 bases, leaving 17 bases between them. The whole variable domain, remainder taken from reference TRBV7-6 and TRBJ2-3, is GAGVSQSPRYKVTKRGQDVALRCDPISGHVSLYWYRQALGQGPEFLTYFNYEAQQDKSGLPNDRFSAERPEGSISTLTIQRTEQRDSAMYRCASSLTSRQVTDTQYFGPGTRLTVL.

The rearrangement links TRBV4-1 to TRBJ2-2; TRBD2 might be the D (5 bases). The V end lost 2 bases, the J end lost 1 base, and 11 bases lay between the germline ends. CDR1 and CDR2 (germline): MGHRA, YSYEKL. The CDR3 consists of 16 residues. CDR3 amino acids: CASSQRRAENTGELFF. CDR3 coding DNA: TGCGCCAGCAGCCAAAGAAGAGCGGAGAACACCGGGGAGCTGTTTTTT.

The chain recombines TRBV4-1 with TRBJ2-5, with D maybe TRBD2 (5 bases). The CDR3 loop spans 13 amino acids. V gave up 4 bases and J gave up 3 bases, with 9 bases separating them. Germline loops: CDR1 MGHRA, CDR2 YSYEKL. The CDR3 DNA is TGCGCCAGCAGCCGGCTAGCAAAAGAGACCCAGTACTTC. Amino acid sequence: CASSRLAKETQYF.

The chain carries TRBV10-1 and TRBJ1-1; D not resolved. Deletions cut 2 bases from V and 0 bases from J, with 10 bases between. This CDR3 region has 15 residues. Per germline, CDR1 WNHNN and CDR2 SYGVQD (reference sequence). The CDR3 here is CASSEATEMNTEAFF. DNA for the CDR3: TGCGCCAGCAGTGAGGCGACCGAGATGAACACTGAAGCTTTCTTT.

The rearrangement joins TRBV2 to TRBJ1-5; D unclear. Trimming took off 5 bases at V and 3 bases at J, with 8 bases between the two ends. Germline assignment: CDR1 SNHLY and CDR2 FYNNEI. This CDR3 region has 13 residues. In nucleotides, the CDR3 is TGTGCCAGCAGTCGGAAGATCAATCAGCCCCAGCATTTT. It codes for CASSRKINQPQHF. The full variable domain, its missing parts supplied by reference TRBV2 and TRBJ1-5, is EPEVTQTPSHQVTQMGQEVILRCVPISNHLYFYWYRQILGQKVEFLVSFYNNEISEKSEIFDDQFSVERPDGSNFTLKIRSTKLEDSAMYFCASSRKINQPQHFGDGTRLSIL.

The chain carries TRBV15 and TRBJ2-3; D is possibly TRBD2 (5 bases). Trimming stripped 5 bases from V and 6 bases from J, with 12 bases between. CDR3 length: 13 amino acids. From germline, CDR1 is LNHNV and CDR2 YYDKDF (reference sequence). The CDR3 region is CATSRGYSDTQYF. The CDR3 nucleotides read TGTGCCACCAGCCGAGGGTATAGCGATACGCAGTATTTT. The whole variable domain, remainder taken from reference TRBV15 and TRBJ2-3, is DAMVIQNPRYQVTQFGKPVTLSCSQTLNHNVMYWYQQKSSQAPKLLFHYYDKDFNNEADTPDNFQSRRPNTSFCFLDIRSPGLGDTAMYLCATSRGYSDTQYFGPGTRLTVL.